These 20 T cell receptor beta chains came from one sample sequenced in a study of long-term antiretroviral therapy in people with HIV (dated by TCRdb to 2022 to 2024). The immunoSEQ hsTCRB v3.0 assay was used at survey level resolution to sequence the TRB variable region. TCRdb re-hosts the immuneACCESS table, in-frame sequences only. Its copies lack some clones; in the studies checked, an unresolved V gene accounts for under half of them, and the cause for the rest is not known. Counted in this sample were tens of thousands of clones; around 88% of them appeared once. The leading ten clones occupy 5% to 6% of the sample. The source was unsorted PBMCs, collected more than 4.3 years after starting antiretroviral therapy. These receptors all stem from a man aged 25-45 years with HIV.

The gene calls are TRBV2 and TRBJ2-2; 10 bases agree with TRBD1. CDR1 and CDR2 from the germline V gene are SNHLY and FYNNEI. The CDR3 consists of 13 residues. V lost 9 bases to trimming and J lost 7 bases; unmatched junction nucleotides: 5. The CDR3 DNA reads as TGTGCCAGAGGGACAGGGGCGGTCGGGGAGCTGTTTTTT. Translated: CARGTGAVGELFF.

The chain couples TRBV4-1 to TRBJ2-7; TRBD1 agrees at 11 bases. The V gene's germline CDR1 is MGHRA and CDR2 YSYEKL. V gave up 6 bases and J gave up 2 bases; unmatched junction bases: 6. The CDR3 extends over 15 amino acids. The CDR3 reads CASSAGQGATYEQYF. In DNA, the CDR3 is TGCGCCAGCAGTGCTGGACAGGGGGCAACCTACGAGCAGTACTTC.

V is TRBV5-5 and J is TRBJ1-4; possible D gene TRBD1, 6 bases. V was pared by 4 bases and J by 5 bases, with 15 bases between. Germline V gene data show CDR1 as SGHKS and CDR2 as YYEKEE (reference sequence). CDR3 length: 15 amino acids. DNA of the CDR3: TGTGCCAGCAGCGCAACCGGGACACTCAATGAAAAACTGTTTTTT. It specifies CASSATGTLNEKLFF.

This clone was picked up one time. The chain is built from TRBV29-1 and TRBJ2-6, with no clear D. Between the trimmed V and J ends, which lost 4 bases and 0 bases, there was a span of 4 bases. Germline V CDR1 and CDR2: SQVTM, ANQGSEA. This CDR3 spans 13 amino acids. CDR3 protein: CSVVSSGANVLTF. In DNA form, the CDR3 reads TGCAGCGTTGTCAGCTCTGGGGCCAACGTCCTGACTTTC. Complete variable domain (other parts from reference TRBV29-1 and TRBJ2-6): SAVISQKPSRDICQRGTSLTIQCQVDSQVTMMFWYRQQPGQSLTLIATANQGSEATYESGFVIDKFPISRPNLTFSTLTVSNMSPEDSSIYLCSVVSSGANVLTFGAGSRLTVL.

The chain combines TRBV27 with TRBJ2-2; D is unresolved. With 3 bases removed from V and 8 bases from J, the gap between germline ends came to 10 bases. CDR1 MNHEY and CDR2 SMNVEV come from the germline V gene (reference sequence). The CDR3 loop spans 13 amino acids. DNA for the CDR3: TGTGCCAGCAGTTTCCGTGGGCCGGGGGAGCTGTTTTTT. Protein product: CASSFRGPGELFF.

The chain is built from TRBV5-4 and TRBJ1-5; a weak D match, TRBD1 (5 bases). This CDR3 has 13 amino acids. Trimming left V 2 bases short and J 6 bases short, with 9 bases between. Germline lookup yields CDR1 SGHNT and CDR2 YYREEE (reference sequence). The CDR3 DNA follows: TGTGCCAGCAGCTTTGGGGACGGTCAGCCCCAGCATTTT. This sequence encodes CASSFGDGQPQHF.

The V call is TRBV9, the J call TRBJ2-2, with D perhaps being TRBD1 or TRBD2 (6 bases each). The CDR3 is 15 residues long. Germline-derived CDR1 and CDR2 are SGDLS and YYNGEE. Trimming removed 1 base from V and 5 bases from J, with 12 bases in between. CDR3 sequence reads: CASSVLGGQTGELFF. The CDR3 coding sequence is TGTGCCAGCAGCGTACTTGGGGGGCAGACCGGGGAGCTGTTTTTT.

The gene calls are TRBV28 and TRBJ1-2; a weak D match, TRBD1 (5 bases). Trimming pared 2 bases from V and 4 bases from J, leaving 17 bases between. Germline assignment: CDR1 MDHEN and CDR2 SYDVKM. This CDR3 comprises 16 residues. The CDR3 spells CASSLLNTGTTYGYTF. CDR3 sequence (DNA): TGTGCCAGCAGTTTACTAAACACCGGGACCACCTATGGCTACACCTTC.

The chain joins TRBV7-2 to TRBJ2-2; TRBD2 aligns across 9 bases. V trimming: 2 bases; J trimming: 4 bases; junction bases outside the gene matches: 2. This CDR3 spans 15 amino acids. Germline-derived CDR1 and CDR2 are SGHTA and FQGNSA. The CDR3 spells CASSLLGLATGELFF. The DNA for the CDR3 is TGTGCCAGCAGCTTACTGGGACTAGCCACCGGGGAGCTGTTTTTT.

Written as DNA, the CDR3 is TGTGCCAGCAGTGAGTGGGTGGGGGATCAAGAGACCCAGTACTTC. It encodes CASSEWVGDQETQYF. The V and J genes are TRBV25-1 and TRBJ2-5; D is tentatively TRBD1 or TRBD2 (5 bases each). V lost 3 bases to trimming and J lost 2 bases, with 13 bases between them. The CDR3 covers 15 residues. The germline gives CDR1 MGHDK, CDR2 SYGVNS.

V gene TRBV13 combines with J gene TRBJ2-7, with 7 positions matching TRBD2. This CDR3 has 13 residues. The V gene end was trimmed by 3 bases and the J gene end by 3 bases; junction bases not matched to a gene: 2. Germline V gene lookup returns CDR1 PRHDT and CDR2 FYEKMQ (reference sequence). CDR3 protein: CASSFGGSYEQYF. Written as DNA, the CDR3 is TGTGCCAGCAGCTTTGGCGGGAGCTACGAGCAGTACTTC.

V usage is TRBV2 and J usage is TRBJ2-1; the D gene is possibly TRBD2 (5 bases). Germline V gene data show CDR1 as SNHLY and CDR2 as FYNNEI. V was cut by 6 bases and J by 7 bases, with 13 bases left in between. The CDR3 totals 13 residues. CDR3 bases: TGTGCCAGCAGCGCCACACTAGGTAATGAGCAGTTCTTC. This encodes CASSATLGNEQFF. The whole variable domain, filled in from reference TRBV2 and TRBJ2-1, reads EPEVTQTPSHQVTQMGQEVILRCVPISNHLYFYWYRQILGQKVEFLVSFYNNEISEKSEIFDDQFSVERPDGSNFTLKIRSTKLEDSAMYFCASSATLGNEQFFGPGTRLTVL.

This chain links TRBV11-2 with TRBJ2-7, with D hard to call. The CDR3 contains 16 residues. Trimming took 0 bases from V and 0 from J, leaving 12 bases between them. Germline V lookup: CDR1 SGHAT, CDR2 FQNNGV. Written as DNA, the CDR3 is TGTGCCAGCAGCTTAGAGGCCACCGGCAGCTCCTACGAGCAGTACTTC. Protein: CASSLEATGSSYEQYF.

The chain combines TRBV7-8 with TRBJ2-7, with 7 bases matching TRBD1. The CDR3 contains 15 residues. CDR1 SGHVS and CDR2 FQNEAQ come from the germline V gene. Losses at the gene ends were 3 bases for V and 0 bases for J; bases not matched to a gene: 5. CDR3 coding DNA: TGTGCCAGCAGCTTGACCAGGGGGAGCTCCTACGAGCAGTACTTC. Translating gives CASSLTRGSSYEQYF.

V usage is TRBV5-1 and J usage is TRBJ1-1; 7 nucleotides match TRBD1. Looked up from germline, CDR1 is SGHRS and CDR2 is YFSETQ. Trimming removed 4 bases from V and 7 bases from J; junction bases left unmatched: 16. This CDR3 region has 16 residues. The CDR3 loop is CASSSMTGPDSGEAFF. The CDR3, as DNA: TGCGCCAGCAGCAGCATGACAGGGCCCGATTCCGGTGAAGCTTTCTTT.

The rearrangement joins TRBV7-6 to TRBJ2-7; 7 bases are shared with TRBD2. The CDR3 loop spans 14 amino acids. Germline CDR1 is SGHVS and CDR2 is FNYEAQ. V lost 2 bases and J lost 6; bases outside the gene matches: 7. The CDR3 sequence: CASSLSRERSEQYF. Written as DNA, the CDR3 is TGTGCCAGCAGCTTATCGCGGGAGAGAAGCGAGCAGTACTTC.

J is TRBJ2-7 and V is TRBV27; 7 bases line up with TRBD1. V shed 3 bases and J 4 bases; nucleotides not matched to a gene: 3. Germline CDR1 reads MNHEY; CDR2 reads SMNVEV (reference sequence). The CDR3 extends over 13 amino acids. The CDR3 reads CASSFRGRYEQYF. CDR3 nucleotides: TGTGCCAGCAGTTTCAGGGGGAGATACGAGCAGTACTTC.

CDR3 amino acids: CASSPHRTGGDTQYF. CDR3 sequence (DNA): TGTGCCAGCAGTCCGCATAGAACGGGTGGAGATACGCAGTATTTT. V usage is TRBV2 and J usage is TRBJ2-3, with D unresolved. This CDR3 comprises 15 residues. V was clipped by 5 bases and J by 5 bases, with 17 bases between them. Germline loops: CDR1 SNHLY, CDR2 FYNNEI. Full variable domain (remainder filled in from reference TRBV2 and TRBJ2-3): EPEVTQTPSHQVTQMGQEVILRCVPISNHLYFYWYRQILGQKVEFLVSFYNNEISEKSEIFDDQFSVERPDGSNFTLKIRSTKLEDSAMYFCASSPHRTGGDTQYFGPGTRLTVL.

V usage is TRBV2 and J usage is TRBJ1-1; unclear D gene. The CDR3 spans 13 residues. Between the trimmed V and J ends, which lost 4 bases and 4 bases, there was a span of 10 bases. Germline V gene data show CDR1 as SNHLY and CDR2 as FYNNEI. The CDR3 DNA reads as TGTGCCAGCAGTGTAGACAAGGGCACTGAAGCTTTCTTT. It codes for CASSVDKGTEAFF.

The V call is TRBV15, the J call TRBJ2-3; D unclear. Germline values: CDR1 LNHNV, CDR2 YYDKDF (reference sequence). The CDR3 is 12 residues long. With 4 bases removed from V and 6 bases from J, the gap between germline ends came to 8 bases. The CDR3 bases are TGTGCCACCAGCACTCCCTGGGATACGCAGTATTTT. It yields the protein CATSTPWDTQYF.